The source of this TCR beta chain is a study of cytomegalovirus exposure and HLA in healthy donors. V lost 3 bases and J 4 bases, leaving 18 bases between the germline ends. Germline CDR1 and CDR2: GTSNPN and SVGIG (reference sequence). The CDR3 contains 15 residues. A multiplex PCR was run with 60 Vbeta primers and 13 Jbeta primers. Libraries were prepared by immunoSEQ multiplex PCR; TCRdb keeps only in-frame clonotypes and omits some of them. The table has about 69,000 clones, 75% to 80% seen once; the top ten hold more than 3%. The sample consisted of PBMCs. This sequence joins TRBV30 and TRBJ1-2, with D possibly TRBD1 on 6 matching bases. The receptor's source is a man aged 18 to 29 in good health and CMV-seronegative. In nucleotides, the CDR3 is TGTGCCTGGAGCGGCCGGGACAAGTCTCGCTATGGCTACACCTTC. Residues: CAWSGRDKSRYGYTF.